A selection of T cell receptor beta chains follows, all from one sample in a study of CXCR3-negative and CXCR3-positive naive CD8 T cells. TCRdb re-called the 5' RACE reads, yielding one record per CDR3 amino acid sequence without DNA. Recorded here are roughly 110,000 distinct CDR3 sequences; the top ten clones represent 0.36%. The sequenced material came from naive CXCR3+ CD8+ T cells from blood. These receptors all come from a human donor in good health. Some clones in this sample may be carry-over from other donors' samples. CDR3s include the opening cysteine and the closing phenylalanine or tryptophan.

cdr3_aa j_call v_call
CASSPSHYGYTF TRBJ1-2 TRBV12-3/TRBV12-4
CASSLYASWLNTGELFF TRBJ2-2 TRBV7-3
CASSPPGQGAYEQYF TRBJ2-7 TRBV12-3/TRBV12-4
CASSLIRGPSIHEQYF TRBJ2-7 TRBV7-2
CVSSLRLRRSVETQYF TRBJ2-5 TRBV13
CASTRGSNHYEQYF TRBJ2-7 TRBV27
CASSVYSYNEQFF TRBJ2-1 TRBV9
CASSSPLAGGSTDTQYF TRBJ2-3 TRBV27
CASSLRDRAPSSYNEQFF TRBJ2-1 TRBV7-8
CASSVSGRQYF TRBJ2-7 TRBV11-2
CASSFGHKNTGELFF TRBJ2-2 TRBV13
CASRASDDTQYF TRBJ2-3 TRBV7-9
CASSSMNQGTGYTEAFF TRBJ1-1 TRBV7-9
CSAPVGTTKGEQFF TRBJ2-1 TRBV29-1
CASRPATGANTGELFF TRBJ2-2 TRBV6-1
CASSPKAVMGETQYF TRBJ2-5 TRBV11-2
CASSPVGSYEQYF TRBJ2-7 TRBV7-9
CASSPLQRTNEQFF TRBJ2-1 TRBV18
CASSQFSRGSGANVLTF TRBJ2-6 TRBV28
CASSEDRVQETQYF TRBJ2-5 TRBV4-3
CASSFPGEKLFF TRBJ1-4 TRBV27
CASSTDRDYSNQPQHF TRBJ1-5 TRBV28
CASSPLGSSEAFF TRBJ1-1 TRBV9
CASSQSPAGVSYEQYF TRBJ2-7 TRBV16
CSVEDRSNYNEQFF TRBJ2-1 TRBV29-1
CASSQDYVRLGSTDTQYF TRBJ2-3 TRBV4-2
CASKGPPAGAQETQYF TRBJ2-5 TRBV11-2
CSAHETGTMTNYGYTF TRBJ1-2 TRBV20-1
CASSLSEDKNIQYF TRBJ2-4 TRBV7-9
CSVQGVDSFNYGYTF TRBJ1-2 TRBV29-1
CASSFAGGGTEAFF TRBJ1-1 TRBV7-3
CASSLAPPNPRETQYF TRBJ2-5 TRBV5-1
CASSLVGGLGETQYF TRBJ2-5 TRBV7-9
CASSFGTTRVTYEQYF TRBJ2-7 TRBV7-9
CASSEWGREAFF TRBJ1-1 TRBV25-1
CASSIRTGPNNEQFF TRBJ2-1 TRBV19
CASRDSVYEQYF TRBJ2-7 TRBV25-1
CASLKGGTLDPYEQYF TRBJ2-7 TRBV25-1
CSARDPLEAASYNEQFF TRBJ2-1 TRBV20-1
CASSVPEGSSYNEQFF TRBJ2-1 TRBV9
CASSPRDESSYEQYF TRBJ2-7 TRBV7-9
CSVEGQGRITDTQYF TRBJ2-3 TRBV29-1
CASSYGVMGTRGYTF TRBJ1-2 TRBV6-2/TRBV6-3
CASSLAMGLAGAYNEQFF TRBJ2-1 TRBV12-3/TRBV12-4
CASSFSANPYEQYF TRBJ2-7 TRBV9
CASSPRLAGYTGELFF TRBJ2-2 TRBV12-3/TRBV12-4
CASSSSAGDTQYF TRBJ2-3 TRBV21-1
CSVVAGNTGELFF TRBJ2-2 TRBV29-1